This T cell receptor beta chain emerged from a study of blood T cell repertoires in COVID-19. Study-level background: Whether acute or convalescent, the COVID-19 samples came from the United States, Italy and Spain.

Some clones are missing from TCRdb's copy, which holds only in-frame ones; the method was immunoSEQ multiplex PCR. The data show just over 80,000 clones, roughly 90% seen once. Assignments of participants to cohorts depended upon their own reported clinical history. Material: PBMCs or T cells enriched from blood (not recorded which). The TCR comes from a woman aged 45-65 years with acute COVID-19.

CDR3 in amino acids: CASSWTRTSTDTQYF. The CDR3 DNA reads as TGTGCCAGCAGCTGGACTCGGACTAGCACAGATACGCAGTATTTT. This chain connects TRBV5-6 to TRBJ2-3, with a weak D call TRBD2 (5 bases). The CDR3 is made up of 15 amino acids. The V gene's germline CDR1 is SGHDT and CDR2 YYEEEE. The germline V and J ends were trimmed by 3 bases and 0 bases, with 11 bases remaining between them.